In this sample, the clone carrying this T cell receptor beta chain turned up a few times. The data belong to a study of blood T cell repertoires in COVID-19. The overall study: Acute-phase and convalescent COVID-19 samples originated in the United States, Italy and Spain. T cells, B-cell-depleted T cells, or PBMCs provided the cDNA or gDNA that served as material.

Original methodology: Reference gene primer amplification gave estimated nucleated cell counts. TCRdb keeps only in-frame clones here, not all; method: immunoSEQ multiplex PCR. The V and J calls and clone size were taken over from that table, and D and trimming were inferred from the DNA. The sample yields 57,000 or so clones, 70% to 80% seen once. The sample taken for sequencing was peripheral blood. The TCR originated in a man in his forties or fifties with active or convalescent COVID-19.

For the CDR3, the DNA is TGTGCCAGCAGCAAGCCAGGACAGGTTCGAACGAATGAGCAGTTCTTC. Its protein is CASSKPGQVRTNEQFF. V is TRBV7-3 and J is TRBJ2-1; 7 bases are shared with TRBD1. Germline lookup yields CDR1 SGHTA and CDR2 FQGTGA. Losses at the gene ends were 5 bases for V and 7 bases for J; bases not matched to a gene: 14. The CDR3 covers 16 residues.